A single sample is the source of the 21 T cell receptor beta chains below, sequenced in a study of T cell responses to AZD1222 COVID-19 vaccine. Method: immunoSEQ multiplex PCR; TCRdb's copy keeps in-frame clones and lacks some. The sample includes about 94,000 clones, 85% of them seen just once. The material was peripheral blood, obtained 28 days after the second AZD1222 dose. The origin of the receptors is an adult who received the AZD1222 COVID-19 vaccine.

In its sample, this clone was seen once. An end of the junction differs from the germline gene, which may be a read error. The CDR3 spells CVTSRVGTEGEQYF. In DNA form, the CDR3 reads TGTGTCACCAGCAGGGTGGGGACAGAAGGCGAGCAGTACTTC. The chain links TRBV15 to TRBJ2-7, with TRBD1 matching 7 bases. Looked up from germline, CDR1 is LNHNV and CDR2 is YYDKDF (reference sequence). The CDR3 runs to 14 residues. Full variable domain (remainder filled in from reference TRBV15 and TRBJ2-7): DAMVIQNPRYQVTQFGKPVTLSCSQTLNHNVMYWYQQKSSQAPKLLFHYYDKDFNNEADTPDNFQSRRPNTSFCFLDIRSPGLGDTAMYLCVTSRVGTEGEQYFGPGTRLTVT.

This clone has just one count. The V and J genes are TRBV6-5 and TRBJ2-7; D ambiguous. Between the trimmed V and J ends, which lost 2 bases and 0 bases, there was a span of 8 bases. CDR3 size: 14 residues. Germline assignment: CDR1 MNHEY and CDR2 SVGAGI. The CDR3 is CASSYDKGSYEQYF. DNA for the CDR3: TGTGCCAGCAGTTACGATAAGGGCTCCTACGAGCAGTACTTC.

The CDR3 nucleotides read TGCAGCGTTAGGTCAGACCCTAAGGGCGAGCAGTACTTC. It specifies CSVRSDPKGEQYF. The chain combines TRBV29-1 with TRBJ2-7; D gene ambiguous. Germline V lookup: CDR1 SQVTM, CDR2 ANQGSEA. V lost 5 bases and J lost 6, with 17 bases in between. The CDR3 consists of 13 residues.

The V call is TRBV5-5, the J call TRBJ1-6, with 7 bases that match TRBD1. Germline V gene lookup returns CDR1 SGHKS and CDR2 YYEKEE (reference sequence). J gave up 10 bases and V 4 bases, and 8 bases lay outside the gene matches. CDR3 size: 14 residues. The CDR3: CASSEIGGSSPLHF. The CDR3 DNA reads TGTGCCAGCAGCGAAATAGGGGGCAGCTCACCCCTCCACTTT.

The V gene is TRBV9, the J gene TRBJ2-3; no reliable D call. The CDR3 is 14 residues long. With 0 bases removed from V and 2 bases from J, the gap between germline ends came to 7 bases. CDR1 and CDR2 from the germline V gene are SGDLS and YYNGEE. CDR3 sequence (DNA): TGTGCCAGCAGCGTAGCCGTACCCACAGATACGCAGTATTTT. As protein: CASSVAVPTDTQYF.

This clone is categorized as medium-sized (0.01 to 0.1%). The J gene is TRBJ1-2, the V gene TRBV3-1 (or the pseudogene TRBV3-2); 7 bases are a match to TRBD1. The CDR3 runs 17 residues. Per germline, CDR1 LGHDT and CDR2 YNNKEL (reference sequence). The J segment lost 8 bases and the V segment lost 0 bases, leaving 15 bases of the junction unmatched. CDR3 region: CASSQDHMAGGITGYTF. In nucleotides, the CDR3 is TGTGCCAGCAGCCAAGATCATATGGCAGGGGGAATAACAGGCTACACCTTC.

This clone was recorded only once. The chain carries TRBV2 and TRBJ1-6, with D uncertain. This CDR3 has 13 amino acids. V was cut by 7 bases and J by 9 bases, with 13 bases left in between. From germline, CDR1 is SNHLY and CDR2 FYNNEI. CDR3 nucleotide sequence: TGTGCCAGCATCGTGGAGGGCGGTTCACCCCTCCACTTT. Its protein product is CASIVEGGSPLHF.

This sequence joins TRBV4-3 and TRBJ2-2; D remains ambiguous. CDR3 length equals 15 residues. V was pared by 2 bases and J by 0 bases, with 7 bases between. Germline V lookup: CDR1 LGHNA, CDR2 YSLEER. The CDR3 sequence is CASSQRISNTGELFF. The CDR3 DNA sequence: TGCGCCAGCAGCCAACGCATTTCGAACACCGGGGAGCTGTTTTTT.

The chain employs TRBV30 and TRBJ2-1, with D possibly TRBD2 on 6 matching bases. This CDR3 has 14 amino acids. The V and J ends lost 4 bases and 4 bases respectively, with 14 bases between them. Germline V gene lookup returns CDR1 GTSNPN and CDR2 SVGIG (reference sequence). CDR3 sequence (DNA): TGTGCCTGGACCTCCCGCGGACTATACAATGAGCAGTTCTTC. Protein: CAWTSRGLYNEQFF.

This clone was counted only a few times. The chain joins TRBV6-5 to TRBJ2-7, with 9 positions matching TRBD1. J was trimmed by 3 bases and V by 6 bases; bases with no gene match: 6. The CDR3 is 14 amino acids. Germline assignment: CDR1 MNHEY and CDR2 SVGAGI. CDR3 in amino acids: CASSPGQGLYEQYF. The DNA of the CDR3 is TGTGCCAGCAGCCCGGGACAGGGTCTCTACGAGCAGTACTTC.

Concerning this clone: A read error is likely, as this CDR3 ends without the conserved phenylalanine or tryptophan. The DNA is omitted, as the CDR3 cannot be located on it reliably, and the CDR3 follows TCRdb's listing. CDR3 sequence: CASSPRGGR. This sequence joins TRBV28 and TRBJ1-1. CDR1 is MDHEN, CDR2 SYDVKM, per germline. The CDR3 is 9 amino acids in total, end residues counted.

The chain uses TRBV18 and TRBJ2-7; D is undetermined. There are 14 residues in the CDR3. Germline assignment: CDR1 KGHSH and CDR2 LQKENI. V lost 5 bases and J lost 6, with 17 bases in between. The CDR3 DNA follows: TGTGCCAGCTCAACCACTGACACGCTCGCCGAGCAGTACTTC. It yields the protein CASSTTDTLAEQYF. Filled out from reference TRBV18 and TRBJ2-7, the complete variable domain reads NAGVMQNPRHLVRRRGQEARLRCSPMKGHSHVYWYRQLPEEGLKFMVYLQKENIIDESGMPKERFSAEFPKEGPSILRIQQVVRGDSAAYFCASSTTDTLAEQYFGPGTRLTVT.

V usage is TRBV2 and J usage is TRBJ2-5; D might be TRBD2 (6 bases). The CDR3 sequence is 13 residues long. Trimming stripped 10 bases from V and 0 bases from J, with 12 bases between. Germline CDR1 reads SNHLY; CDR2 reads FYNNEI. CDR3 in DNA: TGTGCCAAAGCCAAGCGGGACCAAGAGACCCAGTACTTC. It codes for CAKAKRDQETQYF.

A note on this clone: This sample includes further DNA sequences coding for the same CDR3. J is TRBJ1-2 and V is TRBV24-1, with TRBD1 matching over 7 bases. With V trimmed by 3 bases and J by 6 bases, 6 bases remained unmatched. The CDR3 is made up of 14 amino acids. The germline V gene has CDR1 KGHDR and CDR2 SFDVKD. The CDR3 protein is CATSDPDRAHGYTF. The CDR3 DNA is TGTGCCACCAGTGATCCCGACAGGGCGCATGGCTACACCTTC.

This chain uses TRBV30 with TRBJ2-7; perhaps TRBD1 as D (6 bases). Germline-derived CDR1 and CDR2 are GTSNPN and SVGIG (reference sequence). V was trimmed by 3 bases and J by 0 bases, leaving 15 bases between them. This CDR3 spans 15 amino acids. CDR3 in DNA: TGTGCCTGGAGGTCCTCCCGGGACATCTCCTACGAGCAGTACTTC. The encoded protein is CAWRSSRDISYEQYF.

V and J are TRBV28 and TRBJ2-3; 13 bases are a match to TRBD2. The CDR3 extends over 16 amino acids. Germline values: CDR1 MDHEN, CDR2 SYDVKM. The V and J ends lost 6 bases and 6 bases, in that order; junction bases with no gene match: 9. CDR3 region: CASSVTSGRGSDTQYF. The DNA of the CDR3 is TGTGCCAGCAGCGTAACTAGCGGGAGGGGCTCGGATACGCAGTATTTT.

CDR3 sequence reads: CASSSIISDGEQFF. The CDR3 nucleotides read TGCGCCAGCAGCTCCATAATTAGCGACGGTGAGCAGTTCTTC. The rearrangement links TRBV5-1 to TRBJ2-1; TRBD2 might be the D (5 bases). The CDR3 totals 14 residues. V was cut by 3 bases and J by 9 bases, with 16 bases left in between. The germline CDR1 and CDR2 sequences are SGHRS and YFSETQ.

J is TRBJ1-5 and V is TRBV19; the D gene is possibly TRBD1 (6 bases). CDR1 and CDR2 (germline): LNHDA, SQIVND (reference sequence). CDR3 length: 15 amino acids. Deletions cut 5 bases from V and 0 bases from J, with 11 bases between. This chain's CDR3 is CASSPGQRSNQPQHF. The CDR3 DNA follows: TGTGCCAGTAGTCCCGGACAGCGTAGCAATCAGCCCCAGCATTTT.

This clone was picked up a small number of times. The rearrangement links TRBV7-6 to TRBJ2-1; D might be TRBD1 or TRBD2, each matching 6 bases. The CDR3 consists of 16 residues. Germline V gene lookup returns CDR1 SGHVS and CDR2 FNYEAQ. Trimming took 1 base from V and 3 from J, leaving 13 bases between them. The CDR3 nucleotides are TGTGCCAGCAGCTTAGTGGGGGGCGTGGGCTACAATGAGCAGTTCTTC. The encoded protein is CASSLVGGVGYNEQFF.

The chain has TRBV28 and TRBJ2-3, with 9 bases aligning to TRBD2. V was pared by 5 bases and J by 2 bases, with 20 bases of the junction left unmatched. Germline CDR1 and CDR2: MDHEN and SYDVKM. The CDR3 is made up of 20 amino acids. The CDR3 region has the DNA TGTGCCAGCAGTCCGATAGGGCCCGGTCAGACTAGCGGACTCACAGATACGCAGTATTTT. It yields the protein CASSPIGPGQTSGLTDTQYF. Together with reference TRBV28 and TRBJ2-3, the CDR3 gives the full variable domain: DVKVTQSSRYLVKRTGEKVFLECVQDMDHENMFWYRQDPGLGLRLIYFSYDVKMKEKGDIPEGYSVSREKKERFSLILESASTNQTSMYLCASSPIGPGQTSGLTDTQYFGPGTRLTVL.

This clone was observed a few times. The chain combines TRBV4-3 with TRBJ2-7; 8 bases line up with TRBD1. This CDR3 spans 14 amino acids. The germline V gene has CDR1 LGHNA and CDR2 YSLEER. V shed 2 bases, J shed 5 bases, and the junction held 5 bases outside the gene matches. CDR3 sequence (DNA): TGCGCCAGCAGCCAACGTGGACAGGGAGACGAGCAGTACTTC. Encoded protein: CASSQRGQGDEQYF.